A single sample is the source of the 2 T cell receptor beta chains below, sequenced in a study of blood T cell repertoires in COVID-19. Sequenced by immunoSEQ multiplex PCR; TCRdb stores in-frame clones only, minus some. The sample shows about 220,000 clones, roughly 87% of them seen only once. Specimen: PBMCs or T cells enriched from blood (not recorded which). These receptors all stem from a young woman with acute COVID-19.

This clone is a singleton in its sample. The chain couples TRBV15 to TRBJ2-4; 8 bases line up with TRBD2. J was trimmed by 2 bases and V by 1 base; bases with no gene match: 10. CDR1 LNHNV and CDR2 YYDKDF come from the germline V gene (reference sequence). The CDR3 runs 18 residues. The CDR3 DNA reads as TGTGCCACCAGCAGAGTTATCCAAGCGGGGGAATCCAAAAACATTCAGTACTTC. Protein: CATSRVIQAGESKNIQYF.

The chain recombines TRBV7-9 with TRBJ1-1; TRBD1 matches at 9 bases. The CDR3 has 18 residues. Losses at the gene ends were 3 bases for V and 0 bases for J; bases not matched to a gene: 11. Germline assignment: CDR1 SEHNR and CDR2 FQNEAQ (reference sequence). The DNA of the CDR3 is TGTGCCAGCAGCTTTTTGAGGACAGGGGCGACCATGAACACTGAAGCTTTCTTT. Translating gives CASSFLRTGATMNTEAFF.